This T cell receptor (beta chain) comes out of a study of cytomegalovirus exposure and HLA in healthy donors listed by TCRdb under 2017. Looking at the study overall: In an earlier analysis of approximately 500 of the donors, 276 Gb of sequence data and some 120 million unique TCR beta sequences from approximately 180 million T cells were reported. The T cell repertoires of several hundred subjects were profiled by immunosequencing and related to cytomegalovirus serostatus. Roughly 300 gigabases of sequencing data and 70 million to 100 million unique TCR sequences were included in an early release covering several hundred HLA-typed donors. In the later analysis, no new phenotypic data were used to find candidate immune exposures; instead, reliance was placed on TCR beta sequences and their occurrence across donors. In addition to the first cohort of approximately 650 subjects, a separate validation cohort of 120 different subjects was used. Alongside the repertoire data, information on donor age, sex, ethnicity and CMV serostatus was compiled. The study aimed to test whether cataloging public T cell receptors could reveal signatures of past pathogen exposure. Genome-wide SNP genotypes for about 65% of the 666 donors were used in a later genetic analysis, which treated that subset as a discovery cohort. Among 398 genotyped donors of the cohort, an average of 235,054 unique TCR beta nucleotide sequences were sequenced per donor, 15% to 20% of them non-productive. A later analysis re-analyzed previously published TCR beta repertoires from 666 donors and added high-resolution HLA genotyping to study TCR occurrence patterns. To predict cytomegalovirus infection status, the study combined high-throughput TCR immunosequencing, statistical association of individual TCRs with disease status, and machine learning. All discovery cohort repertoires had been generated using a single sequencing platform. Of the roughly 390 genotyped donors, approximately 81% were placed in the genetic ancestry cluster associated with self-reported Caucasian donors. In an earlier analysis of roughly 540 of the donors, high-throughput TCR beta sequencing was used to judge whether each TCR beta V gene segment behaved as functional or pseudogenic. Class I and class II HLA loci were covered by the typing at four-digit resolution. Several DR-DQ haplotypes were handled as single units for association and clustering because linkage in the cohort was strong. The number of typed donors differed by locus: roughly 629-630 for A, B, C, DRB1 and DQB1; 500 to 550 for DQA1; approximately 600 for DPA1; and roughly 490 for DPB1.

About this clone itself: Its antigen is not yet known. No base quality values were provided; no much bigger clone lies one nucleotide off.

Overall study results and their limits: In a later analysis, several top co-occurrence clusters were reported to appear linked to parvovirus B19, influenza, CMV and Epstein-Barr virus. Because HLA typing was unavailable for some donors at each locus, only the typed subset was used in association tests. A further reported finding was that TCR beta sequences accurately predicted the HLA-A and HLA-B alleles for most subjects in the first cohort. Compared with equally common non-associated chains, HLA-associated TCR beta chains in a later analysis were more clonally expanded and had lower generation probabilities. In a later analysis, TCR association rates were found to vary across HLA loci, with the most associated TCRs seen for DRB1 alleles and the fewest for HLA-C alleles. A cluster of highly shared sequence variants was judged likely to represent a technical artifact of the sequencing pipeline. The authors suggested that the approach could potentially be generalized to other disease states and immunological phenotypes. Linkage disequilibrium might explain the correlated functional status among segregating V segments, but an unknown experimental factor could not be ruled out. An association between a missense DCLRE1C variant and V-gene and J-gene trimming of TCR beta chains was found in a later genetic analysis and replicated in an independent cohort. Sequencing depth was assumed to be roughly uniform across donors in the presence/absence analyses, though that assumption may not hold. In a later analysis, over 15,000 TCR beta sequences were associated with specific HLA alleles at a false discovery rate of 0.05. The study gave a list of more than 150 TCR beta chains associated with cytomegalovirus. When HLA alleles, especially DR and DQ, strongly co-occurred, TCR associations were difficult to assign to individual alleles. Across donors, most TCR sequences were observed very rarely, whereas some public TCRs were present in many individuals. The classifier was reported to diagnose cytomegalovirus status with high specificity and sensitivity in both the original cohort and the validation cohort. The cohort was sequenced for TCR beta chains only, and without alpha or paired-chain data the features that could be detected were limited. Broadly in line with IMGT annotations, most TCR beta V segments showed up in productive rearrangements about 87% or about 30% of the time in an earlier analysis of around 600 of the donors. The 87-base-pair reads could not distinguish some IMGT-functional V segments, including TRBV6-2 and TRBV6-3, so those segments were excluded. Three of the identified cytomegalovirus-associated TCR beta chains were confirmed in vitro to be specific for cytomegalovirus antigens. Roughly 15 rarely observed V segments, including chromosome 9 orphons, were excluded from the earlier analysis of about 500 of the donors because counts were too low. According to a later genetic analysis, donors in an Asian-associated ancestry cluster had fewer N-insertions in productive TCRs than the approximately 630-donor mean. CMV serostatus was the only immune exposure information available for the cohort. In a later analysis, most CMV-associated TCR beta chains were found to appear HLA-restricted, with HLA associations seemingly driven largely by CMV exposure.

The library was obtained by the immunoSEQ multiplex PCR assay. A mixture of 60 forward primers for TCR Vbeta segments and 13 reverse primers for TCR Jbeta segments was used in the multiplex PCR. The CDR3 region of rearranged TCR beta genes was amplified from genomic DNA with a multiplex PCR assay. Amplified TCR beta libraries were sequenced as 87-base-pair reads on the Illumina HiSeq System. Concerning the study's data processing: In a later analysis, tens of millions of unique TCR beta chains were counted across the 650 to 750 repertoires, and around 10 million of these chains were shared by at least two donors. To remove PCR and sequencing errors, raw reads were error-corrected and collapsed into unique sequences using a nearest-neighbor algorithm that merged closely related sequences. V, D and J gene segments were assigned by aligning CDR3 sequences to IMGT reference sequences. For a sequence to be retained, a match of at least six nucleotides to both a V gene segment and a J gene segment was required. Rearrangements were classified as productive when the CDR3 lacked stop codons and remained in frame with V and J, and all other rearrangements were classified as non-productive. CDR3 was defined according to IMGT convention as the region running from the second conserved V-encoded cysteine to the conserved J-encoded phenylalanine. In an earlier analysis of more than 550 of the donors, sequences lacking an unambiguous match to a single V gene segment were excluded. In an earlier analysis of a few hundred of the donors, V segments were called functional above 56.7% productive rearrangements and were called segregating when the between-donor standard deviation exceeded 5%. A statistical classification framework was developed to diagnose cytomegalovirus status using the catalog of TCR beta chain sequences. In a later analysis, V and J genes were assigned by comparing TCR nucleotide sequences against IMGT/GENE-DB human TR gene sequences. In a later analysis, CDR3 sequences and most-parsimonious VDJ recombination scenarios were assigned using the TCRdist pipeline. In a later analysis, every TCR beta chain was defined by the combination of its CDR3 amino acid sequence and its V-gene family, and reads without a unique V-gene family were dropped. As a way to deal with suspected cross-contamination and a sequencing artifact, a later analysis dropped 450 to 700 nucleotide sequences that were highly shared and had low generation probability. A later analysis calculated a clonal expansion index for each public chain from normalized within-repertoire ranks of inferred template counts. In a later analysis, generation probabilities were computed with a VDJ recombination model fitted to out-of-frame rearrangements, and the resulting probabilities were checked against IGoR. In a later analysis, TCR-TCR, TCR-HLA and TCR-CMV co-occurrence was scored with hypergeometric tests, and a repertoire-size bias correction was applied to TCR pairs. A later analysis estimated false discovery rates by permuting HLA or CMV assignments 20 times. In a later analysis, co-occurring TCRs were grouped using DBSCAN, with TCRdist sequence similarity added in when clustering inside HLA-allele-positive subsets. For co-occurrence clustering, repertoires with fewer than 30,000 or more than 120,000 public chains were excluded, along with about five repertoires with anomalous nucleotide sharing. TCRdb took over this immuneACCESS table, retaining in-frame rearrangements with V and J assigned. Such tables are incomplete; in checked studies, under half of the missing clones stem from an unresolved V gene, and the remainder is unexplained. That table furnishes V, J and clone size, whereas the DNA furnished D and trimming. The sample contains a few hundred thousand clones, around 83% of them found a single time. 1.4% of the sample is in the top ten clones.

The cohort was made up of 666 healthy bone marrow donors. Cohort members were all nominally healthy when sampled, although unrecorded immune exposures were likely present. The donor tested CMV seronegative and was one of the 352 seronegative cohort members. A peripheral blood sample was provided by each donor, and peripheral blood mononuclear cells were used for TCR beta sequencing. The Qiagen DNeasy Blood Extraction Kit was used to extract genomic DNA from the blood cell samples. V lost 3 bases and J lost 1 base; the stretch between them is 7 bases long. Looking up the germline V gene (reference sequence) yields CDR1 LNHNV and CDR2 YYDKDF. The CDR3 spans 14 residues, from the cysteine through the phenylalanine. The only DNA kept is the CDR3, 42 bases in frame from the first base.

What was sequenced was PBMCs. Recombination joined TRBV15 with TRBJ1-5, with the D gene too uncertain to name. This TCR was sampled from a girl between 5 and 17 years old in good health and CMV-seronegative. In nucleotide form, the sequence is TGTGCCACCAGCAGTTACAAGAGCAATCAGCCCCAGCATTTT. Its protein reads: CATSSYKSNQPQHF.